This is a list of T cell receptor beta chains from one sample in a study of OX40 agonist ivuxolimab in advanced cancers. Sequenced by immunoSEQ multiplex PCR; TCRdb stores in-frame clones only, minus some. The sample contains about 67,000 clones, roughly 90% of which appear only once. The sequencing used CD4+ or CD8+ T cells sorted from blood, collected in a trial of the OX40 agonist ivuxolimab. These receptors were taken from an adult with an advanced solid tumor such as melanoma, head and neck, liver or kidney cancer. CDR3s include the opening cysteine and the closing phenylalanine or tryptophan. Each record gives: V gene, clone size, J gene, D gene, CDR3 DNA, CDR3 protein. A D gene is named only where the DNA matches it firmly. The size of a clone is reported for some rows only, either as once, few or many, or as a class for expanded clones.

TRBV7-8,NA,TRBJ2-7,NA,TGTGCCAGCAGCCCTACCACTGGCTCCTACGAGCAGTACTTC,CASSPTTGSYEQYF
TRBV7-8,once,TRBJ1-1,NA,TGTGCCAGCAGCTTCCGGACGGAACTCAACACTGAAGCTTTCTTT,CASSFRTELNTEAFF
TRBV18,NA,TRBJ2-3,TRBD2,TGTGCCAGCTCACCTTTGGGTAGCGGGGCCGCCACAGATACGCAGTATTTT,CASSPLGSGAATDTQYF
TRBV27,NA,TRBJ2-3,TRBD2,TGTGCCAGCAGTTTGTCGACTAGCGGGGTTGGCACAGATACGCAGTATTTT,CASSLSTSGVGTDTQYF
TRBV18,few,TRBJ2-3,TRBD2,TGTGCCAGCTCACCATCGGGTTCTAGCGGTACAGATACGCAGTATTTT,CASSPSGSSGTDTQYF
TRBV11-3,NA,TRBJ1-1,TRBD1,TGTGCCAGCAGCACAACAGGGGGCACTGAAGCTTTCTTT,CASSTTGGTEAFF
TRBV7-9,NA,TRBJ1-2,NA,TGTGCCAGCAGCTTTCAGGGTAGCGGCTACACCTTC,CASSFQGSGYTF
TRBV4-2,few,TRBJ2-1,NA,TGTGCCAGCAGCCAAGAAGCCAATGAGCAGTTCTTC,CASSQEANEQFF
TRBV6-6,NA,TRBJ1-2,NA,TGTGCCAGCAGTTCACAGGGCCGCTATGGCTACACCTTC,CASSSQGRYGYTF
TRBV6-1,NA,TRBJ2-3,NA,TGTGCCAGCAGTGACGGCGGGACCGGCACAGATACGCAGTATTTT,CASSDGGTGTDTQYF
TRBV4-1,NA,TRBJ1-2,TRBD1,TGCGCCAGCAGCCAAGACTCAACCGGGACAGGCCTTGGAGGTGGCTACACCTTC,CASSQDSTGTGLGGGYTF
TRBV4-2,NA,TRBJ1-5,TRBD1,TGTGCCAGCAGCCTGGGACAGGGGGGTGACGGCAATCAGCCCCAGCATTTT,CASSLGQGGDGNQPQHF
TRBV6-1,NA,TRBJ2-1,TRBD2,TGTGCCAGCAGTAAGGGACTAGCGGCCTACAATGAGCAGTTCTTC,CASSKGLAAYNEQFF
TRBV18,NA,TRBJ1-1,NA,TGTGCCAGCTCACCACAGGGCCCTGAAGCTTTCTTT,CASSPQGPEAFF
TRBV5-6,NA,TRBJ2-7,TRBD1,TGTGCCAGCAGCTCGATAAGACAGGGTCGATACGAGCAGTACTTC,CASSSIRQGRYEQYF
TRBV25-1,NA,TRBJ2-5,NA,TGTGCCAGCAGTGAGGTCCCCCCGTACCAAGAGACCCAGTACTTC,CASSEVPPYQETQYF
TRBV7-6,NA,TRBJ2-1,NA,TGTGCCAGCAGCTCCGGATGGATGGCTTACAATGAGCAGTTCTTC,CASSSGWMAYNEQFF
TRBV7-9,NA,TRBJ1-3,NA,TGTGCCAGCAGCTTATCTGGAAACACCATATATTTT,CASSLSGNTIYF
TRBV7-8,NA,TRBJ1-4,NA,TGTGCCAGCAGCTTCTCCGGGGAAAAACTGTTTTTT,CASSFSGEKLFF
TRBV6-6,NA,TRBJ2-2,NA,TGTGCCAGCAGTTACAGTGGGACCGGGGAGCTGTTTTTT,CASSYSGTGELFF
TRBV5-1,once,TRBJ2-1,TRBD1,TGCGCCAGCAGCCCGACAGGGTATGGCAATGAGCAGTTCTTC,CASSPTGYGNEQFF
TRBV7-9,few,TRBJ1-3,NA,TGTGCCAGCAGCTTGGGGGGGAGGAACACCATATATTTT,CASSLGGRNTIYF
TRBV11-3,NA,TRBJ1-1,TRBD1,TGTGCCAGCAGCATGGGACAGGAGAACACTGAAGCTTTCTTT,CASSMGQENTEAFF
TRBV18,NA,TRBJ1-1,NA,TGTGCCAGCTCACCAGGACGAGGAAACACTGAAGCTTTCTTT,CASSPGRGNTEAFF
TRBV19,NA,TRBJ1-5,NA,TGTGCCAGTAGTATAGCGTCCCGAAATCAGCCCCAGCATTTT,CASSIASRNQPQHF
TRBV11-3,NA,TRBJ1-1,NA,TGTGCCAGCAGCTTAGGAGGGTCGGGGGGACGGAACACTGAAGCTTTCTTT,CASSLGGSGGRNTEAFF